This paragraph reports one T cell receptor beta chain. Produced via immunoSEQ multiplex PCR; TCRdb's table is partial and in-frame only. The profile shows 95,000 to 150,000 clones, 65% to 85% of them singletons. Germline values: CDR1 MNHNY, CDR2 SVGAGI (reference sequence). The CDR3 loop spans 15 amino acids. Trimming removed 5 bases from V and 0 bases from J; junction bases left unmatched: 6. Cohorts were assigned according to the clinical history that participants reported. This record comes from a study of blood T cell repertoires in COVID-19. The source of this sequence is a woman aged 25 to 39 who had recovered from COVID-19. The sequenced sample consisted of PBMCs or T cells enriched from blood (not recorded which). This rearrangement joins TRBV6-6 to TRBJ2-7, with 8 nucleotides matching TRBD1. The CDR3 spells CASSIQGVSSYEQYF. The CDR3, as DNA: TGTGCCAGCAGTATACAGGGGGTGAGCTCCTACGAGCAGTACTTC.